Sequencing of this TCR beta chain was carried out in a study (dated by TCRdb to the late 2010s). General notes on the study: Sequence and structural analyses were applied in the study to characterize human CD8+ TCR repertoires that recognize immunodominant viral antigens.

There are 17 amino acids in the CDR3, from cysteine to phenylalanine inclusive. This entry keeps only the CDR3 DNA: 51 bases, framed from base 1. As encoded in the germline V gene (reference sequence), CDR1 is DFQATT while CDR2 is SNEGSKA. Cut back by 3 bases and 1 base, the V and J ends lie 20 bases apart. For sequencing, an Illumina HiSeq 2500 was employed. TCRdb cleaned the public reads at Q25 with fastp, built clones with MiXCR and kept in-frame beta chains. For every CDR3 protein sequence, its rows merge into one entry that carries the most common genes and DNA. The sample records approximately 900 distinct CDR3 sequences, approximately 23% of which are singletons. The ten top clones hold less than 40% of the sample. By share, this clonotype ranks as medium-sized (0.01 to 0.1%). Its specific antigen is unknown. No per-base quality is available; no much larger clone lies one base away. The paper as a whole reports these results and caveats: Reports indicated that CD8+ TCR repertoires specific to different immunodominant viral antigens were highly diverse and distinct from one another.

The clonotype originates from a male donor. Source material: CD8+ T cells (not recorded whether cultured). The chain couples TRBV20-1 to TRBJ2-3, with the D assignment possibly TRBD1 or TRBD2, given 5 matching bases for each. The DNA sequence is as follows: TGCAGTGCTAGTTCCGGGGCCCCGGTTGTGGGCACAGATACGCAGTATTTT. Its translation reads: CSASSGAPVVGTDTQYF.